The clone carrying this TCR beta chain was picked up many times. TCRdb reprocessed the 5' RACE reads with MiXCR, giving one entry per CDR3 protein. The table lists some 70,000 distinct CDR3 sequences, 4.9% of them singletons. The germline V and J ends were trimmed by 0 bases and 5 bases, with 15 bases remaining between them. This CDR3 has 15 residues. Germline values: CDR1 SGHRS, CDR2 YFSETQ. This sample was included in a study of early T cells in non-severe SARS-CoV-2 infection. The sequencing input was whole blood. The clonotype originates from an adult who was a healthcare worker with PCR-confirmed SARS-CoV-2 infection or an uninfected control (not recorded which). This chain links TRBV5-1 with TRBJ2-7; D may match TRBD1 or TRBD2 (5 bases each). CDR3 protein: CASSLEWDGDDEQYF. CDR3 coding DNA: TGCGCCAGCAGCTTGGAGTGGGACGGGGACGACGAGCAGTACTTC. The variable domain in full, completed from reference TRBV5-1 and TRBJ2-7, reads KAGVTQTPRYLIKTRGQQVTLSCSPISGHRSVSWYQQTPGQGLQFLFEYFSETQRNKGNFPGRFSGRQFSNSRSEMNVSTLELGDSALYLCASSLEWDGDDEQYFGPGTRLTVT.